The 28 T cell receptor beta chains below were found in one sample sequenced in a study of monozygotic twins with inflammatory bowel disease (dated by TCRdb to between 2018 and 2020). The receptor library was made with 5' RACE. This sample was sequenced with an Illumina HiSeq 2500. TCRdb reprocessed the reads, reporting each CDR3 protein sequence once and no DNA. The sample table includes around 380,000 distinct CDR3 sequences. The leading ten clones occupy 2% to 3% of the sample. The sample comprised blood. All receptors come from a human donor with ulcerative colitis or Crohn's disease, or a healthy co-twin of an affected twin (not recorded which).

The chain combines TRBV10-3 with TRBJ2-5; the D call from TCRdb, TRBD2, cannot be confirmed without DNA. The CDR3 sequence is 15 residues long. Per germline, CDR1 ENHRY and CDR2 SYGVKD. This CDR3 reads CAISRVAEGPETQYF.

The CDR3 protein is CASSRGQGGETQYF. This chain links TRBV5-1 with TRBJ2-5; the D gene TCRdb calls, TRBD1, cannot be checked with no DNA. The CDR3 runs to 14 residues. Germline lookup yields CDR1 SGHRS and CDR2 YFSETQ.

This sequence joins TRBV12-3 or TRBV12-4 and TRBJ1-4; the TCRdb D gene call, TRBD1, has no DNA to confirm it. The CDR3 is 14 residues long. This CDR3 reads CAGSGGTGHEKLFF.

This rearrangement joins TRBV6-2 or TRBV6-3 to TRBJ2-1; TCRdb names TRBD1, which stays unverified in the absence of DNA. The CDR3 length is 18 residues. CDR1 is MNHEY, CDR2 SVGEGT, per germline. CDR3 region: CASSYSKGGRSSYNEQFF.

CDR3 amino acids: CASSSTPGQGGYGYTF. V and J are TRBV19 and TRBJ1-2; TCRdb proposes TRBD1, but this gene call is untestable without DNA. Germline CDR1 and CDR2: LNHDA and SQIVND (reference sequence). The CDR3 is 16 amino acids.

The chain employs TRBV7-2 and TRBJ2-7. CDR3 length equals 14 residues. Germline V gives CDR1 SGHTA, CDR2 FQGNSA. CDR3 region: CASSLDAPTYEQYF.

The chain is built from TRBV7-8 and TRBJ1-4; the D call from TCRdb, TRBD1, cannot be confirmed without DNA. CDR3 length: 14 residues. Germline V CDR1 and CDR2: SGHVS, FQNEAQ. The chain's CDR3 is CASSPPGTREKLFF.

The CDR3 here is CASSHSAGPGSYNEQFF. V usage is TRBV7-2 and J usage is TRBJ2-1; TCRdb indicates TRBD2, and absent DNA this call remains unverified. The CDR3 runs to 17 residues. The germline CDR1 and CDR2 sequences are SGHTA and FQGNSA.

V and J are TRBV6-2 or TRBV6-3 and TRBJ1-2. CDR3 length equals 14 residues. Germline values: CDR1 MNHEY, CDR2 SVGEGT. The CDR3 region is CASSHTAGPYGYTF.

The chain has TRBV5-1 and TRBJ2-2; TCRdb names TRBD2, which stays unverified in the absence of DNA. This CDR3 has 14 amino acids. Germline CDR1 SGHRS, CDR2 YFSETQ. The CDR3: CASSAGVGTGELFF.

J is TRBJ2-5 and V is TRBV7-8; there is no DNA to check the TCRdb D call of TRBD1. The length of the CDR3 is 13 residues. The germline V gene has CDR1 SGHVS and CDR2 FQNEAQ. The CDR3: CAGGGLSEETQYF.

The genes are TRBV11-2 and TRBJ2-7; TCRdb's D call of TRBD1 is untestable without DNA. Germline loops: CDR1 SGHAT, CDR2 FQNNGV. The CDR3 is made up of 14 amino acids. The chain's CDR3 is CASTALRGLGEQYF.

The V call is TRBV6-1, the J call TRBJ2-1; the D call of TRBD2 rests on TCRdb alone, since no DNA is present to check it. The CDR3 loop spans 15 amino acids. Germline V CDR1 and CDR2: MNHNS, SASEGT. The CDR3 protein is CASSLVAARRGEQFF.

The chain has TRBV20-1 and TRBJ1-1; absent DNA, TCRdb's TRBD1 call cannot be checked. This CDR3 is built from 12 residues. Germline lookup yields CDR1 DFQATT and CDR2 SNEGSKA (reference sequence). The CDR3 sequence is CSARTWGAEAFF.

This sequence joins TRBV7-6 and TRBJ2-5. The CDR3 sequence is 12 residues long. Germline V gene data show CDR1 as SGHVS and CDR2 as FNYEAQ. The CDR3 is CASSTFSETQYF.

The V and J genes are TRBV27 and TRBJ1-1; TCRdb reports TRBD1, a call that lacks DNA to check it against. Germline V lookup: CDR1 MNHEY, CDR2 SMNVEV (reference sequence). The CDR3 spans 12 residues. The CDR3 sequence: CASSRPGAEAFF.

The gene calls are TRBV9 and TRBJ2-1; TCRdb outputs TRBD1, but without DNA this stays unchecked. Per the germline V gene, CDR1 is SGDLS and CDR2 is YYNGEE. The CDR3 is made up of 15 amino acids. The CDR3: CASTVSTGGYNEQFF.

V and J are TRBV19 and TRBJ1-1; TCRdb's D gene call, TRBD1, goes unchecked for lack of DNA. The CDR3 consists of 14 residues. Germline V CDR1 and CDR2: LNHDA, SQIVND (reference sequence). CDR3 in amino acids: CASRPTGANTEAFF.

The chain uses TRBV27 and TRBJ1-5. This CDR3 region has 16 residues. Germline V gives CDR1 MNHEY, CDR2 SMNVEV (reference sequence). The CDR3 loop is CASSPGIRQDNQPQHF.

The chain combines TRBV4-3 with TRBJ2-7; TCRdb names TRBD1, which stays unverified in the absence of DNA. CDR3 length: 14 residues. Germline V gene sequence: CDR1 LGHNA, CDR2 YSLEER. CDR3 amino acids: CASSQSRGAYEQYF.

The gene calls are TRBV20-1 and TRBJ2-4; TCRdb reports TRBD1, a call that lacks DNA to check it against. Germline values: CDR1 DFQATT, CDR2 SNEGSKA (reference sequence). The CDR3 is 13 amino acids. The CDR3 sequence: CSAPWVGVGIQYF.

This rearrangement joins TRBV6-1 to TRBJ2-3; TCRdb indicates TRBD1, and absent DNA this call remains unverified. CDR3 length equals 16 residues. Germline V gives CDR1 MNHNS, CDR2 SASEGT. This CDR3 is CASSVSGTPSTDTQYF.

V gene TRBV7-2 combines with J gene TRBJ2-7. This CDR3 region has 12 residues. The germline V gene has CDR1 SGHTA and CDR2 FQGNSA. Here the CDR3 reads CASSLAPDEQYF.

The chain recombines TRBV7-2 with TRBJ2-7; as DNA is missing, the TRBD1 call by TCRdb cannot be tested. Germline loops: CDR1 SGHTA, CDR2 FQGNSA. The CDR3 sequence is 15 residues long. This CDR3 is CASSSGPGTSYEQYF.

The chain uses TRBV27 and TRBJ2-1; TCRdb's D call, TRBD1, is unchecked because there is no DNA. The CDR3 covers 15 residues. Germline V gene sequence: CDR1 MNHEY, CDR2 SMNVEV (reference sequence). The CDR3 here is CASSLGQGEDDEQFF.

The rearrangement uses TRBV18 and TRBJ2-7; TCRdb selects TRBD2, and the lack of DNA leaves this call unchecked. The CDR3 extends over 15 amino acids. CDR1 KGHSH and CDR2 LQKENI come from the germline V gene. The chain's CDR3 is CASSPRGTSGYEQYF.

This chain links TRBV30 with TRBJ2-1; checking the TCRdb D call of TRBD2 is not possible without DNA. Per the germline V gene, CDR1 is GTSNPN and CDR2 is SVGIG (reference sequence). There are 12 residues in the CDR3. CDR3 sequence reads: CAWRRDLGEQFF.

The gene calls are TRBV10-2 and TRBJ1-1. Germline-derived CDR1 and CDR2 are WSHSY and SAAADI. CDR3 length: 12 amino acids. This CDR3 reads CASSELSRLAFF.